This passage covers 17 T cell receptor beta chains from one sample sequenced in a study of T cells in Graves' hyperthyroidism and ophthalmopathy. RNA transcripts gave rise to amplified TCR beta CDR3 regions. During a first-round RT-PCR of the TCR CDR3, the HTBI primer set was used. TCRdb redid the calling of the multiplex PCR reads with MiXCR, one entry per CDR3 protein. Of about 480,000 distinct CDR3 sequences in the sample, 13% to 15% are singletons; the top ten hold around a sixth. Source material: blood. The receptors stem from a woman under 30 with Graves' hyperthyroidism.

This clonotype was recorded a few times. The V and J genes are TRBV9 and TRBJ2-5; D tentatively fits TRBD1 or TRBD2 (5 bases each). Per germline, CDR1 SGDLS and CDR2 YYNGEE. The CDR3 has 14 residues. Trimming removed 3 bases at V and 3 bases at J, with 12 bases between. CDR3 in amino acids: CASSAFGTEETQYF. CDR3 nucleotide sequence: TGTGCCAGCAGCGCCTTTGGGACGGAAGAGACCCAGTACTTC. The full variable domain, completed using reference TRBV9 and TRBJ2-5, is DSGVTQTPKHLITATGQRVTLRCSPRSGDLSVYWYQQSLDQGLQFLIQYYNGEERAKGNILERFSAQQFPDLHSELNLSSLELGDSALYFCASSAFGTEETQYFGPGTRLLVL.

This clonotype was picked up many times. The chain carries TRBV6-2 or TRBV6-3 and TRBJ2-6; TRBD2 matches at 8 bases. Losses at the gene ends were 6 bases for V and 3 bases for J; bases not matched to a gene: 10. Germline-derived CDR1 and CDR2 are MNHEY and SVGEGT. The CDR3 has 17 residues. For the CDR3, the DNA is TGTGCCAGCAGATTAGCGGGAATTGGTGGTGGGGCCAACGTCCTGACTTTC. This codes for CASRLAGIGGGANVLTF.

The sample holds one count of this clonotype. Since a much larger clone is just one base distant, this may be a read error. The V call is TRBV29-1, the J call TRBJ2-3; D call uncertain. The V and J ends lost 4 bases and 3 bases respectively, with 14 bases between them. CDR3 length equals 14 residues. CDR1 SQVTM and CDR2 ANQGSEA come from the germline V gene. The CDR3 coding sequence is TGCAGCGTTGGCCAGGATGGTGGAACAGATACGCAGTATTTT. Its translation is CSVGQDGGTDTQYF.

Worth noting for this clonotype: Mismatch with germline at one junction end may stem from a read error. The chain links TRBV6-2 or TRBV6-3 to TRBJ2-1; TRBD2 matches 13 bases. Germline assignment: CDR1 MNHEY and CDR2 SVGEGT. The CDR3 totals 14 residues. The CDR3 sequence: CTSGRTSGRNEQFF. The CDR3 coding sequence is TGTACCAGCGGGCGGACTAGCGGGAGAAATGAGCAGTTCTTC.

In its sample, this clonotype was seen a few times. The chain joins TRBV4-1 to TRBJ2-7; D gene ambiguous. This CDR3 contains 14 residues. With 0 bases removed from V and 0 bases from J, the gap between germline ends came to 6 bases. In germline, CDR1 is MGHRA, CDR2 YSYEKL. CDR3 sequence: CASSQDIRSYEQYV. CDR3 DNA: TGCGCCAGCAGCCAAGATATTCGCTCCTACGAGCAGTACGTC.

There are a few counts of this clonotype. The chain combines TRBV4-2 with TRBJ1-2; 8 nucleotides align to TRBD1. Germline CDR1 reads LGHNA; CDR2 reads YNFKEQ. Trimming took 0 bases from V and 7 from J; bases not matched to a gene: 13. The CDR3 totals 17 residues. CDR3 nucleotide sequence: TGTGCCAGCAGCCAAGATCGGGGGACAGGTAATCAAGGTGGCTACACCTTC. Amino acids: CASSQDRGTGNQGGYTF.

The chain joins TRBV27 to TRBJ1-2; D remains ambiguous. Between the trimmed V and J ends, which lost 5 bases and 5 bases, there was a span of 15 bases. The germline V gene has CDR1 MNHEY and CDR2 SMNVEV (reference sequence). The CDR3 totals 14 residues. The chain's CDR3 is CASSPLTGKYGYTF. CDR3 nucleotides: TGTGCCAGCAGTCCCCTCACCGGGAAATATGGCTACACCTTC.

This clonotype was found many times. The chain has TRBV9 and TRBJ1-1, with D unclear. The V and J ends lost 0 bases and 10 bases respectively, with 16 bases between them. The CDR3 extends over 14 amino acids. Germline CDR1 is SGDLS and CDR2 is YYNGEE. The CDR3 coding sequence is TGTGCCAGCAGCGTAGCTGATGGGCGTTGGGGAGCTTTCTTT. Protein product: CASSVADGRWGAFF.

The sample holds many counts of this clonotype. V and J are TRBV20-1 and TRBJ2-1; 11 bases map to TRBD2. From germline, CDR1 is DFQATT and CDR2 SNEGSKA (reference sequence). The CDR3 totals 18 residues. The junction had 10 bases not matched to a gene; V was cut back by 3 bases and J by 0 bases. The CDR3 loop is CSARFLSGRASSYNEQFF. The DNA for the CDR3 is TGCAGTGCTAGGTTTCTTAGCGGGAGGGCGAGCTCCTACAATGAGCAGTTCTTC.

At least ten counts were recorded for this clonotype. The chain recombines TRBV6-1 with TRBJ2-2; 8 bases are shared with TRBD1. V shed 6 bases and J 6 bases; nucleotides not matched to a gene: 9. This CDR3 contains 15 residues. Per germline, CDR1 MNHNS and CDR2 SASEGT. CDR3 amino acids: CASRKQGGTAGELFF. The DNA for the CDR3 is TGTGCCAGCAGGAAACAGGGGGGCACGGCCGGGGAGCTGTTTTTT.

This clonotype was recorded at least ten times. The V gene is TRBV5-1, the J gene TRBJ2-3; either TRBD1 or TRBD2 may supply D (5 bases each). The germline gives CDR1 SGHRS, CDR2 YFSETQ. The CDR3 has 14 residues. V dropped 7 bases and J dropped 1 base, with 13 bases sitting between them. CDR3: CASWSEGRTDTQYF. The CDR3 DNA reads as TGCGCCAGCTGGTCTGAGGGACGCACAGATACGCAGTATTTT. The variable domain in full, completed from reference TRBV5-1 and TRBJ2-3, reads KAGVTQTPRYLIKTRGQQVTLSCSPISGHRSVSWYQQTPGQGLQFLFEYFSETQRNKGNFPGRFSGRQFSNSRSEMNVSTLELGDSALYLCASWSEGRTDTQYFGPGTRLTVL.

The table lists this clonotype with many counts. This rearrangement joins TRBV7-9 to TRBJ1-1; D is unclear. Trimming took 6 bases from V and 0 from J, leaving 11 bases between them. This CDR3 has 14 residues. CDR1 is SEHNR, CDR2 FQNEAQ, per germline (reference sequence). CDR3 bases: TGTGCCAGCAGGGGAGGGTCCTTGAACACTGAAGCTTTCTTT. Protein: CASRGGSLNTEAFF.

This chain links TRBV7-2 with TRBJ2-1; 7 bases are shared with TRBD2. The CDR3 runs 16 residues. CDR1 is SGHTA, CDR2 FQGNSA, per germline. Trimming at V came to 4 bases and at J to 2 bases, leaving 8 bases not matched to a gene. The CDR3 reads CASSSWGGGAYNEQFF. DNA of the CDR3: TGTGCCAGCAGCTCGTGGGGCGGGGGAGCCTACAATGAGCAGTTCTTC.

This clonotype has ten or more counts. The CDR3 sequence is CASRDHRRIYNSPLHF. CDR3 DNA: TGTGCCAGCAGAGATCACAGGCGAATCTATAATTCACCCCTCCACTTT. The rearrangement joins TRBV28 to TRBJ1-6, with a weak D call TRBD1 (5 bases). CDR3 length equals 16 residues. V dropped 6 bases and J dropped 3 bases, with 15 bases sitting between them. CDR1 and CDR2 from the germline V gene are MDHEN and SYDVKM.

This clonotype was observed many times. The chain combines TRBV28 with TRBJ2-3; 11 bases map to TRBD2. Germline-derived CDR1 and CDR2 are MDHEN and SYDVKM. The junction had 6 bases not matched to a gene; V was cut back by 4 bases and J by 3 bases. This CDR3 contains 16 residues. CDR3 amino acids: CASSSARLAGTDTQYF. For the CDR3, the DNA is TGTGCCAGCAGTTCCGCCAGACTAGCGGGAACAGATACGCAGTATTTT.

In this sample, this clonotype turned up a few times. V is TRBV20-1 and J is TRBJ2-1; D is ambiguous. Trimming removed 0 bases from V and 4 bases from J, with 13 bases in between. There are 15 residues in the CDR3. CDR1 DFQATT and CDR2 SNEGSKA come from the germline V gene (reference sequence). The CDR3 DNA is TGCAGTGCTAGAGATCAGGAGACAACTTACAATGAGCAGTTCTTC. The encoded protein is CSARDQETTYNEQFF.

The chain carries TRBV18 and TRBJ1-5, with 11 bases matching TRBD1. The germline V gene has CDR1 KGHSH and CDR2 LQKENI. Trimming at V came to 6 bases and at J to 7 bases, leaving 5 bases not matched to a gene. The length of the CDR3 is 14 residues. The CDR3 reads CASSGQGATQPQHF. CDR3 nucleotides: TGTGCCAGCTCCGGACAGGGGGCGACCCAGCCCCAGCATTTT.